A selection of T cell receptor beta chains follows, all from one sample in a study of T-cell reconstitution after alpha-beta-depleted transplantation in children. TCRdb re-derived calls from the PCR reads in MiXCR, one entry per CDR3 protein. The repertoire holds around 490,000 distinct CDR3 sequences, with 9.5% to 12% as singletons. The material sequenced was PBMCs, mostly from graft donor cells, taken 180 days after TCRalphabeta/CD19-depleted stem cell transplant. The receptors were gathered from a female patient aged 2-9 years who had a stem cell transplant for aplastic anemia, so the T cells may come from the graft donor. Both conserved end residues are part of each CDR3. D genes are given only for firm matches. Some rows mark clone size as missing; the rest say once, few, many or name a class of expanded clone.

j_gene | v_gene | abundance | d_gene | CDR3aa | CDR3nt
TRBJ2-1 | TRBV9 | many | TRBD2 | CASSYGGSYNEQFF | TGTGCCAGCAGCTACGGCGGGAGCTACAATGAGCAGTTCTTC
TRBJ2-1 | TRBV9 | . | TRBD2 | CASSVGNSGYYYNEQFF | TGTGCCAGCAGCGTAGGGAATAGCGGGTACTACTACAATGAGCAGTTCTTC
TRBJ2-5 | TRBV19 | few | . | CASSVGLAIGQETQYF | TGTGCCAGTAGTGTAGGGCTAGCAATCGGCCAAGAGACCCAGTACTTC
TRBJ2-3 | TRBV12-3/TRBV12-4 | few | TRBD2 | CASSFTSGRRDTDTQYF | TGTGCCAGCAGTTTCACTAGCGGGAGACGGGACACAGATACGCAGTATTTT
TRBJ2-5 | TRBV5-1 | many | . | CASSLGPEETQYF | TGCGCCAGCAGCTTGGGACCAGAAGAGACCCAGTACTTC
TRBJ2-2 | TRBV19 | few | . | CASSIRQYDTGELFF | TGTGCCAGTAGTATAAGGCAATACGACACCGGGGAGCTGTTTTTT
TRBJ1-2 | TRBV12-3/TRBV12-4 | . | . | CASSLRASANYGYTF | TGTGCCAGCAGTTTACGGGCCTCAGCTAACTATGGCTACACCTTC
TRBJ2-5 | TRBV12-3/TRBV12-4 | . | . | CASSLWREETQYF | TGTGCCAGCAGTTTATGGCGAGAAGAGACCCAGTACTTC
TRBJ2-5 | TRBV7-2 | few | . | CASRPQVLQETQYF | TGTGCCAGCAGGCCTCAGGTGCTCCAAGAGACCCAGTACTTC
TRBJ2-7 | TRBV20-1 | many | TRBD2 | CSAREAGATYEQYF | TGCAGTGCTAGAGAAGCGGGGGCCACCTACGAGCAGTACTTC